These T cell receptor beta chains were read from a single sample in a study of human T cells and chemical hapten exposure. One entry per CDR3 protein, called by TCRdb with MiXCR from the RACE reads. The sample lists approximately 90,000 distinct CDR3 sequences, around 12% seen once, with 2.1% in the top ten. Sample: whole blood, taken in connection with sensitization to the hapten diphenylcyclopropenone (DPC). Receptor source: a woman aged 40 to 55 with alopecia areata. Some clones in this sample may be carry-over from other donors' samples. Each CDR3 is given with its conserved first and last residue. A D gene is named only where the DNA matches it firmly. Part of the rows lack a size; the others show once, few, many or a class for expanded clones.

J gene,clone size,V gene,D gene,CDR3 protein,CDR3 DNA
TRBJ2-1,few,TRBV20-1,TRBD2,CSAQLAGGPDNEQFF,TGCAGTGCTCAACTAGCGGGAGGCCCAGACAATGAGCAGTTCTTC
TRBJ2-3,NA,TRBV30,TRBD2,CAWSPGAGGLNTQYF,TGTGCCTGGAGTCCCGGCGCGGGAGGGCTTAATACGCAGTATTTT
TRBJ1-1,few,TRBV7-9,NA,CASSHPPENTEAFF,TGTGCCAGCAGCCATCCTCCTGAGAACACTGAAGCTTTCTTT
TRBJ2-2,NA,TRBV7-7,NA,CASSSWGQNTGELFF,TGTGCTAGCAGCTCTTGGGGTCAGAACACCGGGGAGCTGTTTTTT
TRBJ2-3,medium-sized,TRBV6-4,NA,CASSENGVADTQYF,TGTGCCAGCAGTGAAAACGGCGTTGCGGATACGCAGTATTTT
TRBJ2-5,NA,TRBV18,TRBD2,CASSPPIGLAGSETQYF,TGTGCCAGCTCACCACCGATTGGACTAGCGGGATCCGAGACCCAGTACTTC
TRBJ2-2,many,TRBV9,TRBD2,CASSAGLAGEKGGELFF,TGTGCCAGCAGCGCCGGACTAGCGGGAGAGAAGGGCGGGGAGCTGTTTTTT
TRBJ2-1,many,TRBV20-1,NA,CSARWASNEQFF,TGCAGTGCTAGATGGGCTAGCAACGAGCAGTTCTTC
TRBJ2-7,many,TRBV7-3,NA,CASSPMDSSYEQYF,TGTGCCAGCAGCCCTATGGACAGTTCCTACGAGCAGTACTTC
TRBJ2-1,few,TRBV20-1,TRBD2,CSAPSISGSVRGEQFF,TGCAGTGCTCCAAGCATTAGCGGGAGCGTGCGCGGTGAGCAGTTCTTC
TRBJ1-3,NA,TRBV19,NA,CASRIQGAGNTIYF,TGTGCCAGTAGGATCCAGGGAGCTGGAAACACCATATATTTT
TRBJ1-1,NA,TRBV29-1,NA,CSVAAGQNTEAFF,TGCAGCGTTGCCGCGGGACAGAACACTGAAGCTTTCTTT
TRBJ2-3,NA,TRBV28,TRBD2,CASSFAYSSGPSTDTQYF,TGTGCCAGCAGTTTCGCCTACTCTAGCGGTCCTAGCACAGATACGCAGTATTTT
TRBJ2-5,NA,TRBV5-8,NA,CASSGGGRETQYF,TGTGCCAGCAGCGGGGGCGGTAGGGAGACCCAGTACTTC
TRBJ1-1,NA,TRBV7-3,TRBD1,CASSLDRGAEAFF,TGTGCCAGCAGCTTAGACAGGGGAGCTGAAGCTTTCTTT
TRBJ2-5,NA,TRBV6-1,TRBD2,CASSEAYSGSHETQYF,TGTGCCAGCAGTGAAGCGTATAGCGGGAGTCATGAGACCCAGTACTTC
TRBJ2-3,few,TRBV7-3,TRBD1,CASSGGQGATDTQYF,TGTGCCAGCAGTGGGGGCCAGGGGGCCACAGATACGCAGTATTTT
TRBJ2-1,many,TRBV20-1,TRBD1,CSAGTGSNEQFF,TGCAGTGCTGGGACAGGTTCCAATGAGCAGTTCTTC
TRBJ2-3,few,TRBV3-1,TRBD1,CASSRPTGGGADTQYF,TGTGCCAGCAGTCGACCGACAGGGGGCGGAGCAGATACGCAGTATTTT
TRBJ2-1,NA,TRBV4-1,TRBD1,CASSSGQGGSSYNEQFF,TGCGCCAGCAGCTCCGGACAGGGCGGTAGCTCCTACAATGAGCAGTTCTTC
TRBJ2-2,NA,TRBV18,TRBD2,CASSPELAVNTGELFF,TGTGCCAGCTCACCAGAGCTAGCGGTCAACACCGGGGAGCTGTTTTTT
TRBJ2-3,many,TRBV28,NA,CASSQNPPDTQYF,TGTGCCAGCAGTCAAAACCCCCCAGATACGCAGTATTTT
TRBJ2-2,few,TRBV7-3,NA,CASSPSARYTGELFF,TGTGCCAGCAGCCCATCAGCGAGATACACCGGGGAGCTGTTTTTT
TRBJ2-4,few,TRBV6-2/TRBV6-3,NA,CASSPGEPPAIQYF,TGTGCCAGCAGCCCCGGGGAGCCACCGGCCATTCAGTACTTC
TRBJ1-3,few,TRBV18,NA,CASSPTGYSGNTIYF,TGTGCCAGCTCACCAACAGGTTACTCTGGAAACACCATATATTTT
TRBJ1-1,many,TRBV27,TRBD1,CASRVSGGTEAFF,TGTGCCAGCAGGGTTTCAGGGGGCACTGAAGCTTTCTTT
TRBJ2-3,NA,TRBV23-1,NA,CASSQNRNGRGADTQYF,TGCGCCAGCAGTCAAAATCGAAACGGCAGGGGGGCAGATACGCAGTATTTT
TRBJ1-5,NA,TRBV19,NA,CASRQITGTAQPQHF,TGTGCCAGTAGACAGATAACAGGGACCGCTCAGCCCCAGCATTTT
TRBJ2-1,many,TRBV9,NA,CASSVGPNPDEQFF,TGTGCCAGCAGCGTAGGGCCCAATCCGGATGAGCAGTTCTTC
TRBJ2-7,NA,TRBV20-1,TRBD1,CSASTGVGYEQYF,TGCAGTGCTAGCACAGGGGTAGGTTACGAGCAGTACTTC
TRBJ2-7,NA,TRBV7-9,NA,CLSEGDYEQYF,TGTCTATCCGAAGGGGACTACGAGCAGTACTTC
TRBJ2-7,many,TRBV5-1,TRBD2,CASSLNSGTYEQYF,TGCGCCAGCAGCTTAAATAGCGGGACCTACGAGCAGTACTTC
TRBJ2-1,few,TRBV4-2,NA,CASSQELTEAQFF,TGTGCCAGCAGCCAGGAATTAACGGAGGCGCAGTTCTTC
TRBJ2-3,many,TRBV6-2/TRBV6-3,NA,CASSYPTVTITDTQYF,TGTGCCAGCAGTTACCCTACTGTAACGATTACAGATACGCAGTATTTT
TRBJ1-2,few,TRBV11-2,NA,CASSGQWSTF,TGTGCCAGCAGCGGACAGTGGAGCACCTTC
TRBJ2-5,NA,TRBV4-1,TRBD2,CASSKGTSGEKTQYF,TGCGCCAGCAGCAAGGGGACTAGCGGCGAGAAGACCCAGTACTTC
TRBJ1-5,NA,TRBV18,NA,CASSPQGVALDQPQHF,TGTGCCAGCTCACCACAGGGGGTGGCCCTGGATCAGCCCCAGCATTTT
TRBJ1-1,few,TRBV6-2/TRBV6-3,NA,CASSYGRLRAEAFF,TGTGCCAGCAGTTACGGTCGACTTAGGGCTGAAGCTTTCTTT
TRBJ2-7,few,TRBV20-1,NA,CSARRDRSYEQYF,TGCAGTGCTAGAAGAGACAGATCCTACGAGCAGTACTTC
TRBJ2-5,NA,TRBV12-3/TRBV12-4,NA,CASLLRAQETQYF,TGTGCCAGCCTCCTAAGGGCTCAAGAGACCCAGTACTTC
TRBJ1-1,NA,TRBV6-2/TRBV6-3,NA,CASNQGGEAFF,TGTGCCAGCAATCAAGGGGGTGAAGCTTTCTTT
TRBJ2-4,few,TRBV28,TRBD1,CASSGRDRDSYIQYF,TGTGCCAGCAGCGGCCGGGACAGGGACAGTTACATTCAGTACTTC
TRBJ1-5,many,TRBV20-1,NA,CSALAGGNQPQHF,TGCAGTGCTCTTGCGGGCGGCAATCAGCCCCAGCATTTT
TRBJ2-1,NA,TRBV11-3,TRBD2,CASSPGTSGFSEQFF,TGTGCCAGCAGCCCCGGGACTAGCGGCTTTAGTGAGCAGTTCTTC
TRBJ1-3,many,TRBV7-8,NA,CASSSRPSGEVAPGNTIYF,TGTGCCAGCAGCTCACGCCCGAGCGGGGAAGTTGCGCCTGGAAACACCATATATTTT
TRBJ2-3,NA,TRBV18,TRBD1,CASSPPGQGFYTQYF,TGTGCCAGCTCACCACCGGGACAGGGGTTTTATACGCAGTATTTT
TRBJ1-5,NA,TRBV12-3/TRBV12-4,NA,CASSSRGAGNQPQHF,TGTGCCAGCAGTAGCCGTGGGGCCGGGAATCAGCCCCAGCATTTT
TRBJ2-5,few,TRBV15,TRBD1,CATSSRTGGAETQYF,TGTGCCACCAGCAGCAGGACAGGGGGCGCGGAGACCCAGTACTTC